This is a list of T cell receptor beta chains from one sample in a study of shared clonotypes between healthy human individuals. Some clones are missing from TCRdb's copy, which holds only in-frame ones; the method was immunoSEQ multiplex PCR. The sample gives under 1 million clones, 96% of which show up once; under 0.3% is in the top ten. Sample: naive CD8+ T cells sorted from blood. Every receptor here comes from a man aged 25 to 40 in good health. CDR3s include the opening cysteine and the closing phenylalanine or tryptophan. Fields, in order: clone size, D gene, J gene, V gene, CDR3 protein, CDR3 DNA. A D gene is named only where the DNA matches it firmly. Clone size, where shown, is once, few, many, or a class for clones that have expanded.

-	-	TRBJ2-7	TRBV6-1	CASSEYNSRHEQYF	TGTGCCAGCAGTGAATATAACAGTCGCCACGAGCAGTACTTC
-	TRBD2	TRBJ2-1	TRBV5-8	CASSSVAGNPNRDEQFF	TGTGCCAGCAGCTCGGTAGCGGGAAACCCGAATAGGGATGAGCAGTTCTTC
-	-	TRBJ2-7	TRBV27	CASAGAPYEQYF	TGTGCCTCGGCGGGGGCCCCCTACGAGCAGTACTTC
-	TRBD1	TRBJ2-7	TRBV11-1	CASSLAGTGGRYEQYF	TGTGCCAGCAGCTTAGCCGGGACAGGGGGCAGGTACGAGCAGTACTTC
-	-	TRBJ2-5	TRBV5-1	CASSLALGQRETQYF	TGCGCCAGCAGCTTGGCCCTCGGACAGAGGGAGACCCAGTACTTC
once	-	TRBJ2-7	TRBV18	CASSPSVGHLYEQYF	TGTGCCAGCTCACCTTCCGTTGGGCACCTCTACGAGCAGTACTTC
-	TRBD1	TRBJ1-3	TRBV27	CASSSGTGISSGNTIYF	TGTGCCAGCAGCTCCGGGACAGGGATAAGCTCTGGAAACACCATATATTTT
-	-	TRBJ2-3	TRBV6-5	CASSYGAGGSTDTQYF	TGTGCCAGCAGTTACGGAGCGGGTGGTAGCACAGATACGCAGTATTTT
-	-	TRBJ2-7	TRBV6-5	CASSSGSEQYF	TGTGCCAGCAGCAGCGGGTCCGAGCAGTACTTC
-	TRBD2	TRBJ2-1	TRBV27	CASSFSASGSYNEQFF	TGTGCCAGCAGTTTTTCGGCCAGCGGGAGTTACAATGAGCAGTTCTTC
-	TRBD2	TRBJ2-7	TRBV4-1	CASSQASSGYSYEQYF	TGCGCCAGCAGCCAAGCATCTAGCGGATACTCCTACGAGCAGTACTTC
once	TRBD2	TRBJ2-1	TRBV7-3	CASSLTTPSGPFSYNEQFF	TGTGCCAGCAGCTTAACCACTCCTAGCGGGCCTTTCTCCTACAATGAGCAGTTCTTC
-	-	TRBJ1-5	TRBV2	CASRPGQYSNQPQHF	TGTGCCAGCAGACCCGGACAGTATAGCAATCAGCCCCAGCATTTT
-	-	TRBJ2-1	TRBV7-2	CASSLGDNRVNEQFF	TGTGCCAGCAGCTTAGGAGACAATCGGGTCAATGAGCAGTTCTTC
-	-	TRBJ2-2	TRBV27	CASSLDSGTGELFF	TGTGCCAGCAGTTTAGACAGCGGTACCGGGGAGCTGTTTTTT
-	-	TRBJ1-1	TRBV27	CASRTLMNTEAFF	TGTGCCAGCAGGACCTTGATGAACACTGAAGCTTTCTTT